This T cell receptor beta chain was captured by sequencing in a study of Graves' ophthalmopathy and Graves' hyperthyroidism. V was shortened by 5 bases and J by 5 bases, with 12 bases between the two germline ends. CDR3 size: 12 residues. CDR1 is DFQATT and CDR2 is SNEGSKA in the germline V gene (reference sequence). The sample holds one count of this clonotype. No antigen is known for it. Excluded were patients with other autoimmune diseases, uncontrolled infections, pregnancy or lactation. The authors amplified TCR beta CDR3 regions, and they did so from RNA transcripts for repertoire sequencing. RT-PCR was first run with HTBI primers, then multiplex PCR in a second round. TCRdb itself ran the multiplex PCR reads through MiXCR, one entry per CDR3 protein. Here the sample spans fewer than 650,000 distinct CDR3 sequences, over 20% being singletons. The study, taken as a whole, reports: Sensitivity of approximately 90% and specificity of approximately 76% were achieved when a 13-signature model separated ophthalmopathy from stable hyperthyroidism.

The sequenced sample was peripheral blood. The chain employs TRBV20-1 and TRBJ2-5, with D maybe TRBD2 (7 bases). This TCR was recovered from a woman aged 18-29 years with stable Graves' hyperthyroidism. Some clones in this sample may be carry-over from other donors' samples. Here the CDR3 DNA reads TGCAGTGCTCACGGGGGGCAGGAGACCCAGTACTTC. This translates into CSAHGGQETQYF.